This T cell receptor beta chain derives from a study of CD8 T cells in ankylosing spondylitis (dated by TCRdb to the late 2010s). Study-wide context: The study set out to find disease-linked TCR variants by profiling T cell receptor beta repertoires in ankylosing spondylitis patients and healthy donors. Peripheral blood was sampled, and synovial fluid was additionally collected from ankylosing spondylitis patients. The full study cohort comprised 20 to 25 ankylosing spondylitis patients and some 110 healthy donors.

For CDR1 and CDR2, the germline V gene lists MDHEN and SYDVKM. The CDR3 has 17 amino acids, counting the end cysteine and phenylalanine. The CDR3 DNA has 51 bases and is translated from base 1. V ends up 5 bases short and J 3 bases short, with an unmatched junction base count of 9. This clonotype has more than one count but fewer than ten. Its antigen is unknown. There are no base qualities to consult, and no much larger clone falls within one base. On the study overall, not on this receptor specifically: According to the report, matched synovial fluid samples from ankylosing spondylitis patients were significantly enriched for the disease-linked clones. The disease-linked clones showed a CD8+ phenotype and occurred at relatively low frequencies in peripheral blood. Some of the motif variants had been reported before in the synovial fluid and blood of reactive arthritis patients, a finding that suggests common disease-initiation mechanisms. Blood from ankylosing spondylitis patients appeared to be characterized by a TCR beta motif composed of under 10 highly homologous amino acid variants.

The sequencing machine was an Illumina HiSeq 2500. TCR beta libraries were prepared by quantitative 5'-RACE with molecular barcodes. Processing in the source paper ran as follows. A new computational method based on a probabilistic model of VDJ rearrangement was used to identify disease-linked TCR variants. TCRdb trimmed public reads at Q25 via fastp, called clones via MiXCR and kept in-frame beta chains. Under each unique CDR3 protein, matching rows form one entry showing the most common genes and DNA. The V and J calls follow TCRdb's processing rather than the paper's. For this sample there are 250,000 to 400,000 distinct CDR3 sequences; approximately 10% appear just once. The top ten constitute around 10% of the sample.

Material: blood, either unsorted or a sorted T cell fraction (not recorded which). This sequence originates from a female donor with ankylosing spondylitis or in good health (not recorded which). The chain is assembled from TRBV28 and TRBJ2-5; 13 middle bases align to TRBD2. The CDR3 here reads CASSPTQGLAGKETQYF. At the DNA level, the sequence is TGTGCCAGCAGTCCCACACAGGGACTAGCGGGGAAAGAGACCCAGTACTTC. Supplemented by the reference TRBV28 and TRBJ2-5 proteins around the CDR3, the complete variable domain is DVKVTQSSRYLVKRTGEKVFLECVQDMDHENMFWYRQDPGLGLRLIYFSYDVKMKEKGDIPEGYSVSREKKERFSLILESASTNQTSMYLCASSPTQGLAGKETQYFGPGTRLLVL.